Below, 13 T cell receptor beta chains from the same sample are listed, as sequenced in a study of identical twins (dated by TCRdb to about 2016). Library prep was done by 5' RACE. These reads were obtained on an Illumina HiSeq 2000. The raw public reads went through TCRdb reprocessing: fastp at Q25, MiXCR clone calling, in-frame beta chains kept. When rows share a CDR3 protein, they turn into one entry using the most common DNA and genes. For this sample there are about 720,000 distinct CDR3 sequences; less than 10% appear just once. The ten largest clones take up roughly 0.97% of the sample. The same data also went into a second study, on yellow fever vaccine responses in identical twins.

Input material: PBMCs. The receptors derive from a young woman in good health.

This clonotype was seen a few times. The chain has TRBV7-9 and TRBJ1-2; D is perhaps TRBD1 (5 bases). The CDR3 consists of 15 residues. V was cut by 5 bases and J by 8 bases, with 21 bases left in between. Germline V CDR1 and CDR2: SEHNR, FQNEAQ (reference sequence). The CDR3 is CASSQLTDRFGGYTF. CDR3 nucleotide sequence: TGTGCCAGCAGCCAATTGACAGACCGCTTTGGGGGCTACACCTTC.

At least ten counts were recorded for this clonotype. V is TRBV20-1 and J is TRBJ2-5; TRBD2 matches 11 bases. Per germline, CDR1 DFQATT and CDR2 SNEGSKA (reference sequence). This CDR3 is 15 amino acids long. Trimming took 0 bases from V and 5 from J; bases not matched to a gene: 5. CDR3 residues: CSARDSGRAWETQYF. As DNA, the CDR3 is TGCAGTGCTAGAGATAGCGGGAGGGCCTGGGAGACCCAGTACTTC.

Only a few counts were recorded for this clonotype. The chain combines TRBV27 with TRBJ2-1, with TRBD2 matching over 9 bases. The ends lost 0 bases at V and 1 base at J; junction bases unmatched: 7. The CDR3 sequence is 18 residues long. Looked up from germline, CDR1 is MNHEY and CDR2 is SMNVEV (reference sequence). DNA of the CDR3: TGTGCCAGCAGTTTATCTAGCGGGGGAACCAGTTCCTACAATGAGCAGTTCTTC. It codes for CASSLSSGGTSSYNEQFF.

The chain joins TRBV7-2 to TRBJ1-4; TRBD1 matches 10 bases. Germline CDR1 is SGHTA and CDR2 is FQGNSA. The V and J ends lost 5 bases and 6 bases, in that order; junction bases with no gene match: 6. The length of the CDR3 is 15 residues. The CDR3 nucleotides read TGTGCCAGCAGCACAAGACAGGGGGCGCATGAAAAACTGTTTTTT. It encodes CASSTRQGAHEKLFF.

This clonotype was counted only a few times. The chain links TRBV4-2 to TRBJ2-1; perhaps TRBD2 as D (7 bases). Trimming stripped 0 bases from V and 5 bases from J, with 14 bases between. The germline CDR1 and CDR2 sequences are LGHNA and YNFKEQ. This CDR3 has 16 amino acids. CDR3 sequence reads: CASSQDWGGGNNEQFF. The CDR3 bases are TGTGCCAGCAGCCAAGATTGGGGAGGGGGGAACAATGAGCAGTTCTTC.

V usage is TRBV27 and J usage is TRBJ1-5, with D possibly TRBD1 on 6 matching bases. V was shortened by 4 bases and J by 6 bases, with 16 bases between the two germline ends. The germline V gene encodes CDR1 MNHEY and CDR2 SMNVEV (reference sequence). The CDR3 has 15 amino acids. The chain's CDR3 is CASSWTAHLGQPQHF. CDR3 bases: TGTGCCAGCAGTTGGACAGCCCATTTGGGTCAGCCCCAGCATTTT.

This clonotype was seen repeatedly, ten times or more. CDR3 protein: CSASLSGDTQYF. The CDR3 region has the DNA TGCAGTGCTAGTCTCTCGGGAGATACGCAGTATTTT. The chain couples TRBV20-1 to TRBJ2-3; D gene ambiguous. Germline V gene lookup returns CDR1 DFQATT and CDR2 SNEGSKA (reference sequence). This CDR3 has 12 residues. Trimming took off 3 bases at V and 5 bases at J, with 9 bases between the two ends.

This clonotype appeared many times. V gene TRBV5-1 combines with J gene TRBJ1-4, with TRBD1 as a possible D gene (5 bases). Trimming took 1 base from V and 7 from J, leaving 11 bases between them. The CDR3 runs to 14 residues. Germline CDR1 and CDR2: SGHRS and YFSETQ. The CDR3 DNA follows: TGCGCCAGCAGCTTGCCGGGGCGGGGTGAAAAACTGTTTTTT. Its translation is CASSLPGRGEKLFF.

V and J are TRBV2 and TRBJ2-1; D not resolved. Germline V lookup: CDR1 SNHLY, CDR2 FYNNEI. Between the trimmed V and J ends, which lost 3 bases and 8 bases, there was a span of 5 bases. The CDR3 runs to 11 residues. CDR3: CASSDGDEQFF. CDR3 bases: TGTGCCAGCAGTGATGGGGATGAGCAGTTCTTC.

The genes are TRBV6-5 and TRBJ1-2; D gene unclear. Germline assignment: CDR1 MNHEY and CDR2 SVGAGI. This CDR3 spans 13 amino acids. Trimming cost V 2 bases and J 5 bases, with 9 bases left between them. The CDR3 nucleotides read TGTGCCAGCAGTTACGACGGGCCTTATGGCTACACCTTC. The encoded protein is CASSYDGPYGYTF.

This clonotype was counted a few times. V usage is TRBV7-2 and J usage is TRBJ1-4; no definite D call. V dropped 7 bases and J dropped 7 bases, with 16 bases sitting between them. CDR3 length: 14 residues. The germline V gene encodes CDR1 SGHTA and CDR2 FQGNSA. DNA of the CDR3: TGTGCCAGCACCCCGGACGTATTCGGTGAAAAACTGTTTTTT. This sequence encodes CASTPDVFGEKLFF.

This clonotype has at least ten counts. V usage is TRBV4-2 and J usage is TRBJ1-3; D is undetermined. CDR1 and CDR2 (germline): LGHNA, YNFKEQ. This CDR3 is 17 amino acids long. The V and J ends lost 2 bases and 1 base respectively, with 15 bases between them. CDR3 residues: CASSQSSGDSSGNTIYF. CDR3 bases: TGTGCCAGCAGCCAAAGTTCCGGTGACTCGTCTGGAAACACCATATATTTT.

This clonotype was picked up a small number of times. The chain combines TRBV7-2 with TRBJ2-1; D not resolved. The germline gives CDR1 SGHTA, CDR2 FQGNSA. Trimming shortened V by 2 bases and J by 0 bases, and 8 bases separated the two germline ends. The CDR3 has 15 amino acids. DNA for the CDR3: TGTGCCAGCAGCTTACAGACGAGCTCCTACAATGAGCAGTTCTTC. Its translation: CASSLQTSSYNEQFF. Based on the CDR3 plus reference TRBV7-2 and TRBJ2-1, the full variable domain is GAGVSQSPSNKVTEKGKDVELRCDPISGHTALYWYRQSLGQGLEFLIYFQGNSAPDKSGLPSDRFSAERTGGSVSTLTIQRTQQEDSAVYLCASSLQTSSYNEQFFGPGTRLTVL.